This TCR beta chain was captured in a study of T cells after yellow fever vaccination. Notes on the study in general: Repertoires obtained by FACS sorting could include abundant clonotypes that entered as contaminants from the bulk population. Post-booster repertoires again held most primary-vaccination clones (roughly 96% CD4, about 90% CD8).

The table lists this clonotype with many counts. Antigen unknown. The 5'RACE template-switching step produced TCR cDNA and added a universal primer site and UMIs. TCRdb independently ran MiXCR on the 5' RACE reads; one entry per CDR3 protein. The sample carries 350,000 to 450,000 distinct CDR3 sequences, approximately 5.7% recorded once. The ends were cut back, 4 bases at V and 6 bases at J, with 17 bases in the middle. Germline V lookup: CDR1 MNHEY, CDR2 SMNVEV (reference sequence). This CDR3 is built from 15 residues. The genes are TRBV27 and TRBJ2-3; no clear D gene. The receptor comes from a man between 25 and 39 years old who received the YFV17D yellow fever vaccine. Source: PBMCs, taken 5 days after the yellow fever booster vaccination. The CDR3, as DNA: TGTGCCAGCAGTTCCCCCTCCGACGGCCGGGATACGCAGTATTTT. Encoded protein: CASSSPSDGRDTQYF.